The 32 T cell receptor beta chains reported below all come from one sample, sequenced in a study of resident and recirculating memory T cells in vitiligo. Produced via immunoSEQ multiplex PCR; TCRdb's table is partial and in-frame only. The sample has tens of thousands of clones, roughly nine tenths seen once; the top ten hold more than 5%. Sequencing input: blood. Source of these receptors: a male donor with vitiligo.

The V call is TRBV6-4, the J call TRBJ1-2; no clear D. Germline CDR1 and CDR2: MRHNA and SNTAGT. Trimming took off 7 bases at V and 8 bases at J, with 8 bases between the two ends. This CDR3 has 10 amino acids. CDR3 in amino acids: CASTDRGYTF. The DNA for the CDR3 is TGTGCCAGCACAGATCGAGGCTACACCTTC.

This rearrangement joins TRBV4-1 to TRBJ1-4; D ambiguous. The germline V gene has CDR1 MGHRA and CDR2 YSYEKL. V was cut by 1 base and J by 5 bases, with 8 bases left in between. CDR3 length: 14 amino acids. CDR3: CASSQGQGNEKLFF. DNA for the CDR3: TGCGCCAGCAGCCAAGGACAAGGAAATGAAAAACTGTTTTTT.

The V gene is TRBV27, the J gene TRBJ2-6; 11 nucleotides match TRBD2. V lost 6 bases to trimming and J lost 0 bases; unmatched junction nucleotides: 4. Germline values: CDR1 MNHEY, CDR2 SMNVEV (reference sequence). CDR3 length: 17 residues. The CDR3: CASSSGTSGSGANVLTF. In nucleotides, the CDR3 is TGTGCCAGCAGCTCCGGGACTAGCGGCTCTGGGGCCAACGTCCTGACTTTC. Filled out from reference TRBV27 and TRBJ2-6, the complete variable domain reads EAQVTQNPRYLITVTGKKLTVTCSQNMNHEYMSWYRQDPGLGLRQIYYSMNVEVTDKGDVPEGYKVSRKEKRNFPLILESPSPNQTSLYFCASSSGTSGSGANVLTFGAGSRLTVL.

The chain uses TRBV27 and TRBJ1-2; 9 positions agree with TRBD1. Germline CDR1 reads MNHEY; CDR2 reads SMNVEV (reference sequence). V gave up 6 bases and J gave up 4 bases; unmatched junction bases: 6. The CDR3 consists of 14 residues. The CDR3 reads CASRPDRGAYGYTF. In DNA form, the CDR3 reads TGTGCCAGCAGACCGGACAGGGGCGCCTATGGCTACACCTTC.

This chain connects TRBV7-9 to TRBJ1-4; D call uncertain. Germline CDR1 is SEHNR and CDR2 is FQNEAQ (reference sequence). The CDR3 consists of 11 residues. Deletions cut 3 bases from V and 6 bases from J, with 2 bases between. CDR3 protein: CASSFDEKLFF. The CDR3 DNA is TGTGCCAGCAGCTTCGATGAAAAACTGTTTTTT.

This clone was recorded only once. This rearrangement joins TRBV14 to TRBJ2-1, with 10 bases identical to TRBD1. Germline V gene sequence: CDR1 SGHDN, CDR2 FVKESK. The V and J ends lost 3 bases and 6 bases, in that order; junction bases with no gene match: 2. The CDR3 has 14 residues. The DNA of the CDR3 is TGTGCCAGCAGCCATGGACAGGGGGGCAATGAGCAGTTCTTC. Translating gives CASSHGQGGNEQFF. Filled out from reference TRBV14 and TRBJ2-1, the complete variable domain reads EAGVTQFPSHSVIEKGQTVTLRCDPISGHDNLYWYRRVMGKEIKFLLHFVKESKQDESGMPNNRFLAERTGGTYSTLKVQPAELEDSGVYFCASSHGQGGNEQFFGPGTRLTVL.

The chain recombines TRBV19 with TRBJ2-5, with 10 nucleotides matching TRBD1. The germline V gene has CDR1 LNHDA and CDR2 SQIVND (reference sequence). CDR3 length: 17 amino acids. With V trimmed by 0 bases and J by 0 bases, 4 bases remained unmatched. The CDR3 spells CASSIERTGGNQETQYF. The CDR3 region has the DNA TGTGCCAGTAGTATAGAGCGGACAGGGGGAAACCAAGAGACCCAGTACTTC. The full variable domain, its missing parts supplied by reference TRBV19 and TRBJ2-5, is DGGITQSPKYLFRKEGQNVTLSCEQNLNHDAMYWYRQDPGQGLRLIYYSQIVNDFQKGDIAEGYSVSREKKESFPLTVTSAQKNPTAFYLCASSIERTGGNQETQYFGPGTRLLVL.

The chain carries TRBV7-8 and TRBJ2-7, with D tentatively TRBD1 (6 bases). V gave up 4 bases and J gave up 2 bases, with 12 bases separating them. The CDR3 length is 14 residues. From germline, CDR1 is SGHVS and CDR2 FQNEAQ. CDR3 coding DNA: TGTGCCAGCAGCTACCGGGACACAGCCTACGAGCAGTACTTC. Translated, it gives CASSYRDTAYEQYF.

The chain employs TRBV10-3 and TRBJ2-7; 11 nucleotides agree with TRBD2. Trimming removed 0 bases from V and 0 bases from J; junction bases left unmatched: 1. The CDR3 extends over 16 amino acids. The germline V gene encodes CDR1 ENHRY and CDR2 SYGVKD. CDR3 sequence reads: CAISESGTSGSYEQYF. DNA of the CDR3: TGTGCCATCAGTGAGTCGGGGACTAGCGGCTCCTACGAGCAGTACTTC.

The chain employs TRBV10-1 and TRBJ2-7; 7 bases align to TRBD1. Looked up from germline, CDR1 is WNHNN and CDR2 is SYGVQD (reference sequence). With 8 bases clipped from V and 1 base from J, the junction kept 5 bases outside the gene matches. The CDR3 extends over 13 amino acids. CDR3 bases: TGCGCCAGCTCTGGGGGACAGTCCTACGAGCAGTACTTC. Translation gives CASSGGQSYEQYF.

The chain employs TRBV29-1 and TRBJ2-7, with a possible D match to TRBD2 (6 bases). Germline CDR1 is SQVTM and CDR2 is ANQGSEA. The CDR3 consists of 13 residues. Trimming cost V 6 bases and J 0 bases, with 12 bases left between them. The CDR3, as DNA: TGCAGCGTAGTGACCGGGAGCTCCTACGAGCAGTACTTC. Protein product: CSVVTGSSYEQYF.

CDR3 DNA sequence: TGTGCTAGTGGGTTCGGGGTGGGCCGTGGCTACACCTTC. This codes for CASGFGVGRGYTF. The chain carries TRBV12-5 and TRBJ1-2; D not resolved. Germline V gene sequence: CDR1 LGHNT, CDR2 FRNRAP. The germline V and J ends were trimmed by 6 bases and 7 bases, with 15 bases remaining between them. The CDR3 extends over 13 amino acids. The entire variable domain, with the rest obtained from reference TRBV12-5 and TRBJ1-2, is as follows: DARVTQTPRHKVTEMGQEVTMRCQPILGHNTVFWYRQTMMQGLELLAYFRNRAPLDDSGMPKDRFSAEMPDATLATLKIQPSEPRDSAVYFCASGFGVGRGYTFGSGTRLTVV.

V and J are TRBV5-4 and TRBJ2-7; TRBD1 is a possible D gene (8 bases). Trimming pared 5 bases from V and 4 bases from J, leaving 19 bases between. Per germline, CDR1 SGHNT and CDR2 YYREEE (reference sequence). The CDR3 consists of 15 residues. The CDR3 reads CASSRGQGGIYEQYF. The CDR3 bases are TGTGCCAGCAGTCGCGGACAGGGAGGGATATACGAGCAGTACTTC.

This chain joins TRBV7-9 and TRBJ2-3; possible D gene TRBD2, 5 bases. CDR1 and CDR2 from the germline V gene are SEHNR and FQNEAQ (reference sequence). This CDR3 is 12 amino acids long. V lost 11 bases, J lost 3 bases, and 12 bases lay in between. The CDR3 sequence: CAAGGPTDTQYF. CDR3 DNA sequence: TGTGCCGCTGGAGGTCCGACAGATACGCAGTATTTT.

The chain combines TRBV10-3 with TRBJ1-5; D call uncertain. Germline CDR1 is ENHRY and CDR2 is SYGVKD. V shed 4 bases and J shed 3 bases, with 10 bases lying between them. The CDR3 spans 14 residues. The CDR3 coding sequence is TGTGCCATCAGTGTTGGGCAGTCCAATCAGCCCCAGCATTTT. Translation gives CAISVGQSNQPQHF.

The chain uses TRBV19 and TRBJ1-5, with 9 bases aligning to TRBD1. J was trimmed by 4 bases and V by 5 bases; bases with no gene match: 9. The CDR3 is made up of 16 amino acids. CDR1 is LNHDA, CDR2 SQIVND, per germline (reference sequence). As DNA, the CDR3 is TGTGCCAGTAGTGTAACTACAGGGGGCCCAAATCAGCCCCAGCATTTT. It yields the protein CASSVTTGGPNQPQHF.

The chain uses TRBV10-3 and TRBJ1-5; D uncertain. Looked up from germline, CDR1 is ENHRY and CDR2 is SYGVKD. CDR3 size: 16 residues. The V and J ends lost 2 bases and 0 bases respectively, with 11 bases between them. CDR3 DNA sequence: TGTGCCATCAGTGAGGGCGGGCGCAATAGCAATCAGCCCCAGCATTTT. This gives the protein CAISEGGRNSNQPQHF.

V usage is TRBV27 and J usage is TRBJ2-7, with no clear D. CDR3 size: 14 residues. Trimming pared 2 bases from V and 0 bases from J, leaving 8 bases between. From germline, CDR1 is MNHEY and CDR2 SMNVEV (reference sequence). The CDR3 spells CASSLGLSSYEQYF. The CDR3 region has the DNA TGTGCCAGCAGTTTAGGCCTCAGCTCCTACGAGCAGTACTTC.

The chain combines TRBV4-2 with TRBJ1-2; D possibly corresponds to TRBD1 (5 bases). The CDR3 consists of 16 residues. The germline gives CDR1 LGHNA, CDR2 YNFKEQ. Trimming removed 0 bases from V and 4 bases from J, with 15 bases in between. DNA for the CDR3: TGTGCCAGCAGCCAAGATCGGGGGACGGACCCCTATGGCTACACCTTC. Translating it yields CASSQDRGTDPYGYTF.

The genes are TRBV18 and TRBJ2-7, with 8 bases aligning to TRBD2. This CDR3 comprises 15 residues. With V trimmed by 4 bases and J by 7 bases, 12 bases remained unmatched. The germline CDR1 and CDR2 sequences are KGHSH and LQKENI. The DNA for the CDR3 is TGTGCCAGCTCACTCTGGGGACTAGGTCAGGGGGAGCAGTACTTC. Translated: CASSLWGLGQGEQYF.

The chain combines TRBV4-1 with TRBJ2-3; the D is unclear. Per germline, CDR1 MGHRA and CDR2 YSYEKL. This CDR3 comprises 14 residues. The germline V and J ends were trimmed by 1 base and 6 bases, with 11 bases remaining between them. The CDR3: CASSQVPGRDTQYF. DNA for the CDR3: TGCGCCAGCAGCCAAGTACCAGGTCGGGATACGCAGTATTTT.

The V gene is TRBV6-5, the J gene TRBJ2-7, with TRBD1 identical over 7 bases. Germline-derived CDR1 and CDR2 are MNHEY and SVGAGI. V gave up 6 bases and J gave up 0 bases; unmatched junction bases: 5. The CDR3 has 14 amino acids. CDR3 sequence: CASRTGPSSYEQYF. DNA of the CDR3: TGTGCCAGCAGGACAGGGCCGAGCTCCTACGAGCAGTACTTC.

The rearrangement uses TRBV6-5 and TRBJ1-2; 8 bases agree with TRBD1. CDR3 length equals 15 residues. V was pared by 6 bases and J by 0 bases, with 6 bases of the junction left unmatched. Germline V gives CDR1 MNHEY, CDR2 SVGAGI. As DNA, the CDR3 is TGTGCCAGCAGGCCCGGGACAGGAGCTAACTATGGCTACACCTTC. Translated, it gives CASRPGTGANYGYTF.

This rearrangement joins TRBV19 to TRBJ2-3, with 7 bases that match TRBD2. Germline V gene sequence: CDR1 LNHDA, CDR2 SQIVND (reference sequence). Germline trimming cut 11 bases from V and 4 bases from J; bases unmatched to any gene: 6. The CDR3 length is 12 residues. CDR3: CAAGRESDTQYF. The CDR3 DNA sequence: TGTGCCGCCGGGCGGGAGTCAGATACGCAGTATTTT.

This rearrangement joins TRBV27 to TRBJ2-7; 9 bases agree with TRBD1. This CDR3 region has 14 residues. The germline gives CDR1 MNHEY, CDR2 SMNVEV (reference sequence). V trimming: 2 bases; J trimming: 3 bases; junction bases outside the gene matches: 2. The DNA of the CDR3 is TGTGCCAGCAGTTTAGGGACAGGGATCTACGAGCAGTACTTC. It yields the protein CASSLGTGIYEQYF.

This clone was detected once. The chain joins TRBV6-5 to TRBJ1-1; D uncertain. The germline CDR1 and CDR2 sequences are MNHEY and SVGAGI. The CDR3 contains 14 residues. The V gene lost 8 bases and the J gene lost 5 bases, with 18 bases spanning the gap. The CDR3 spells CASHRLRGATEAFF. For the CDR3, the DNA is TGTGCCAGCCATCGGTTGAGAGGCGCAACTGAAGCTTTCTTT.

The chain has TRBV13 and TRBJ2-7, with a weak D call TRBD2 (5 bases). The germline V gene has CDR1 PRHDT and CDR2 FYEKMQ (reference sequence). V lost 5 bases and J 0 bases, leaving 14 bases between the germline ends. The CDR3 consists of 15 residues. CDR3 coding DNA: TGTGCCAGCAGCCCTCCCCTCGGGGACTCCTACGAGCAGTACTTC. Amino acids: CASSPPLGDSYEQYF.

This chain links TRBV7-8 with TRBJ2-7; the match to TRBD2 covers 7 bases. This CDR3 region has 17 residues. Germline-derived CDR1 and CDR2 are SGHVS and FQNEAQ. V was pared by 2 bases and J by 1 base, with 11 bases of the junction left unmatched. The CDR3 DNA reads TGTGCCAGCAGCTTATATGGGTCGCGGGAGTTTTCCTACGAGCAGTACTTC. Its protein is CASSLYGSREFSYEQYF.

The count of this clone is one. The rearrangement links TRBV9 to TRBJ1-2, with 8 bases aligning to TRBD1. V lost 7 bases to trimming and J lost 2 bases; unmatched junction nucleotides: 7. There are 14 residues in the CDR3. In germline, CDR1 is SGDLS, CDR2 YYNGEE. CDR3 DNA sequence: TGTGCCAGCCGGACGACAGGGGACAACTATGGCTACACCTTC. This gives the protein CASRTTGDNYGYTF.

V usage is TRBV19 and J usage is TRBJ2-7; D perhaps matches TRBD1 (6 bases). The CDR3 runs to 13 residues. The V end lost 8 bases, the J end lost 4 bases, and 15 bases lay between the germline ends. Germline assignment: CDR1 LNHDA and CDR2 SQIVND (reference sequence). The CDR3 DNA is TGTGCCAGTGGGGGCCAAAACGGTTACGAGCAGTACTTC. This gives the protein CASGGQNGYEQYF.

The V gene is TRBV25-1, the J gene TRBJ2-1; TRBD2 matches at 11 bases. V shed 3 bases, J shed 15 bases, and the junction held 10 bases outside the gene matches. Per the germline V gene, CDR1 is MGHDK and CDR2 is SYGVNS. The CDR3 has 14 amino acids. The CDR3, as DNA: TGTGCCAGCAGTGAGGGGGGCGTAGCGGGAGGGGGGTTCTTC. Amino acids: CASSEGGVAGGGFF.

The chain joins TRBV9 to TRBJ2-7; D possibly corresponds to TRBD2 (5 bases). The germline gives CDR1 SGDLS, CDR2 YYNGEE. Deletions cut 4 bases from V and 6 bases from J, with 14 bases between. The CDR3 extends over 13 amino acids. The CDR3 spells CASSPWGEGEQYF. As DNA, the CDR3 is TGTGCCAGCAGCCCCTGGGGAGAGGGCGAGCAGTACTTC.